This is a list of T cell receptor beta chains from one sample in a study of T-cell reconstitution after alpha-beta-depleted transplantation in children. In TCRdb, the PCR reads were re-called with MiXCR into one record per CDR3 protein. This table has about 610,000 distinct CDR3 sequences, roughly 10% appearing once. The sample here was PBMCs from the stem cell graft donor, taken from the stem cell graft. The source of these receptors is a human donor who donated a stem cell graft to a child with acute myeloid leukemia. Both conserved end residues are part of each CDR3. D genes are given only for firm matches. Size is omitted from some rows. Given values are once, few, many or a class for expanded clones.

>TRBV6-5|TRBJ2-3|-|many
CASSYEDQPTDTQYF
TGTGCCAGCAGTTACGAGGACCAACCCACAGATACGCAGTATTTT
>TRBV9|TRBJ1-6|-|few
CASSDSDSRNSPLHF
TGTGCCAGCAGCGACTCGGACAGTCGGAATTCACCCCTCCACTTT
>TRBV12-3/TRBV12-4|TRBJ1-1|-|many
CASSSMTGMNTEAFF
TGTGCCAGCAGTTCGATGACGGGGATGAACACTGAAGCTTTCTTT
>TRBV7-2|TRBJ2-3|TRBD2|-
CASSLGGSGLTDTQYF
TGTGCCAGCAGCTTAGGGGGTAGCGGGCTCACAGATACGCAGTATTTT
>TRBV28|TRBJ2-2|TRBD1|many
CASSFLVGQGFLLANTGELFF
TGTGCCAGCAGTTTCTTAGTGGGACAGGGGTTCCTCCTCGCGAACACCGGGGAGCTGTTTTTT
>TRBV29-1|TRBJ1-1|-|-
CSVSGNSEAFF
TGCAGCGTATCAGGCAACAGTGAAGCTTTCTTT
>TRBV25-1|TRBJ2-7|-|-
CASSDGVEQYF
TGTGCCAGCAGTGACGGGGTCGAGCAGTACTTC
>TRBV12-3/TRBV12-4|TRBJ2-5|-|-
CASSTDGGGAQYF
TGTGCCAGCAGTACGGACGGGGGTGGGGCCCAGTACTTC
>TRBV27|TRBJ2-3|-|once
CASSLRLTSRTDTQYF
TGTGCCAGCAGTCTTCGACTAACGTCTCGGACAGATACGCAGTATTTT
>TRBV27|TRBJ2-3|-|few
CASRQAGDTQYF
TGTGCCAGCAGACAAGCCGGAGATACGCAGTATTTT
>TRBV20-1|TRBJ2-2|-|-
CSAREGTTNTGELFF
TGCAGTGCTAGAGAGGGGACCACGAACACCGGGGAGCTGTTTTTT
>TRBV7-9|TRBJ2-5|TRBD2|few
CASSLELAGGYQETQYF
TGTGCCAGCAGCTTAGAACTAGCGGGAGGGTACCAAGAGACCCAGTACTTC
>TRBV11-1|TRBJ1-1|-|many
CASSLAAGRRGAFF
TGTGCCAGCAGCTTAGCAGCGGGCAGGAGAGGAGCTTTCTTT
>TRBV6-2/TRBV6-3|TRBJ2-1|TRBD2|-
CASSYLAGGPPNEQFF
TGTGCCAGCAGTTACCTAGCGGGAGGGCCTCCCAATGAGCAGTTCTTC
>TRBV6-5|TRBJ2-7|-|many
CASSPNRVEQYF
TGTGCCAGCAGCCCGAACAGGGTCGAGCAGTACTTC
>TRBV14|TRBJ2-1|-|many
CASSQLNRDNEQFF
TGTGCCAGCAGCCAACTCAATCGTGACAATGAGCAGTTCTTC
>TRBV27|TRBJ2-5|-|few
CASSSRPIETQYF
TGTGCCAGCAGTTCTCGCCCCATTGAGACCCAGTACTTC
>TRBV7-9|TRBJ2-4|TRBD2|few
CASSIPTSEAKNIQYF
TGTGCCAGCAGCATACCGACTAGCGAAGCCAAAAACATTCAGTACTTC
>TRBV6-2/TRBV6-3|TRBJ2-6|TRBD2|few
CASSSGTSASSGANVLTF
TGTGCCAGCAGTAGTGGGACTAGCGCAAGCTCTGGGGCCAACGTCCTGACTTTC
>TRBV6-2/TRBV6-3|TRBJ2-7|TRBD2|few
CASSPPGLAGGQQYF
TGTGCCAGCAGTCCGCCGGGACTAGCGGGAGGCCAGCAGTACTTC
>TRBV7-3|TRBJ2-1|TRBD1|few
CASSLRVGTGANEQFF
TGTGCCAGCAGCTTAAGAGTTGGGACAGGGGCCAATGAGCAGTTCTTC
>TRBV29-1|TRBJ2-3|-|many
CSVAGRSDTQYF
TGCAGCGTTGCCGGGAGATCAGATACGCAGTATTTT
>TRBV7-3|TRBJ1-6|-|few
CASSLTGTGSYNSPLHF
TGTGCCAGCAGCTTAACCGGAACAGGATCCTATAATTCACCCCTCCACTTT
>TRBV6-4|TRBJ2-2|-|few
CASRDLTISRTGELFF
TGTGCCAGCAGAGACCTAACTATCTCGAGGACCGGGGAGCTGTTTTTT
>TRBV4-1|TRBJ2-1|TRBD1|-
CASSQEGTGYYNEQFF
TGCGCCAGCAGCCAAGAAGGGACAGGGTATTACAATGAGCAGTTCTTC
>TRBV7-2|TRBJ1-6|-|many
CASRAPQGSPLHF
TGTGCCAGCAGGGCCCCCCAAGGGTCACCCCTCCACTTT
>TRBV5-1|TRBJ2-7|-|many
CASSFGQVYEQYF
TGCGCCAGCAGCTTCGGGCAGGTGTACGAGCAGTACTTC
>TRBV7-2|TRBJ1-5|-|-
CASSLSGAGREPQHF
TGTGCCAGCAGCTTAAGCGGGGCAGGGAGAGAGCCCCAGCATTTT
>TRBV20-1|TRBJ2-5|TRBD2|-
CSARRSQTGLAGGETQYF
TGCAGTGCTAGACGAAGCCAAACGGGACTAGCGGGAGGAGAGACCCAGTACTTC
>TRBV6-1|TRBJ2-1|-|few
CASSEVGSSYNEQFF
TGTGCCAGCAGTGAAGTGGGGAGCTCCTACAATGAGCAGTTCTTC
>TRBV7-9|TRBJ2-5|-|-
CASSHQGIVETQYF
TGTGCCAGCAGCCACCAGGGGATTGTAGAGACCCAGTACTTC
>TRBV2|TRBJ2-3|TRBD1|-
CASTRDRGRADTQYF
TGTGCCAGCACTCGTGACAGGGGCCGAGCAGATACGCAGTATTTT
>TRBV7-6|TRBJ2-3|-|many
CASSLLPGEYTQYF
TGTGCCAGCAGCTTATTACCAGGGGAGTATACGCAGTATTTT
>TRBV29-1|TRBJ2-1|TRBD2|many
CSVGGSGGSYNEQFF
TGCAGCGTTGGGGGAAGCGGGGGCTCCTACAATGAGCAGTTCTTC
>TRBV6-1|TRBJ2-1|TRBD2|few
CASGLGGRYNEQFF
TGTGCCAGCGGCCTGGGGGGGAGGTACAATGAGCAGTTCTTC
>TRBV7-6|TRBJ2-7|-|many
CASSLYGTYEQYF
TGTGCCAGCAGCTTATATGGGACCTACGAGCAGTACTTC
>TRBV29-1|TRBJ1-2|-|few
CSGGRLDNYGYTF
TGCAGCGGGGGACGGCTTGATAACTATGGCTACACCTTC
>TRBV5-6|TRBJ2-3|-|few
CASSGRVQTDTQYF
TGTGCCAGCAGCGGCCGGGTCCAGACAGATACGCAGTATTTT
>TRBV20-1|TRBJ1-4|-|few
CSAQSYGDEKLFF
TGCAGTGCCCAATCCTATGGGGACGAAAAACTGTTTTTT
>TRBV27|TRBJ1-5|TRBD1|many
CASRGTGKTQPQHF
TGTGCCAGCAGGGGGACAGGGAAAACTCAGCCCCAGCATTTT
>TRBV6-5|TRBJ2-6|TRBD1|few
CASSYDLWDRPSGANVLTF
TGTGCCAGCAGTTACGATCTGTGGGACAGACCCTCTGGGGCCAACGTCCTGACTTTC
>TRBV29-1|TRBJ2-7|-|-
CSVVGQPNSYEQYF
TGCAGCGTTGTTGGACAGCCAAACTCCTACGAGCAGTACTTC
>TRBV12-3/TRBV12-4|TRBJ2-1|TRBD2|few
CASSLVDSGRFYEQFF
TGTGCCAGCAGTTTAGTGGATAGCGGGAGGTTCTATGAGCAGTTCTTC
>TRBV11-1|TRBJ2-7|TRBD2|few
CASSLLLTSGRSGYEQYF
TGTGCCAGCAGCCTCCTCTTGACTAGCGGGAGGTCCGGCTACGAGCAGTACTTC
>TRBV29-1|TRBJ2-7|-|-
CSVLPGDNDEQYF
TGCAGCGTTCTGCCGGGTGATAACGACGAGCAGTACTTC
>TRBV20-1|TRBJ1-4|TRBD1|few
CSARFQGAGTNEKLFF
TGCAGTGCTAGGTTCCAGGGGGCAGGCACTAATGAAAAGCTGTTTTTT
>TRBV20-1|TRBJ2-2|TRBD2|-
CSAREGGSSGELFF
TGCAGTGCTAGAGAGGGGGGGTCCTCCGGGGAGCTGTTTTTT
>TRBV7-3|TRBJ2-1|TRBD1|many
CASSGRQGVEQFF
TGTGCCAGCAGCGGACGACAGGGAGTTGAGCAGTTCTTC
>TRBV11-2|TRBJ2-7|-|-
CASSLDLSVGTAGYEQYF
TGTGCCAGCAGCTTAGACCTTAGTGTTGGGACCGCAGGCTACGAGCAGTACTTC
>TRBV20-1|TRBJ1-3|-|few
CSARDPRGSSGNTIYF
TGCAGTGCTAGAGATCCGCGGGGCAGCTCTGGAAACACCATATATTTT
>TRBV7-6|TRBJ2-2|-|-
CASSLVADYGELFF
TGTGCCAGCAGCTTAGTAGCTGATTACGGGGAGCTGTTTTTT
>TRBV7-2|TRBJ2-7|-|many
CASSLGRGRSYEQYF
TGTGCCAGCAGCCTTGGGCGGGGACGGAGCTACGAGCAGTACTTC
>TRBV4-2|TRBJ2-4|-|-
CASSPSGSGGKNIQYF
TGTGCCAGCAGCCCCTCAGGTTCCGGGGGCAAAAACATTCAGTACTTC
>TRBV10-3|TRBJ2-1|-|few
CAIRTAARNEQFF
TGTGCCATCCGGACAGCCGCCCGTAATGAGCAGTTCTTC
>TRBV5-1|TRBJ1-2|-|-
CASSLVGVLDYGYTF
TGCGCCAGCAGCTTGGTCGGGGTCCTGGACTATGGCTACACCTTC
>TRBV29-1|TRBJ2-7|TRBD2|many
CSVVLAGRDEQYF
TGCAGCGTTGTTTTAGCGGGACGGGACGAGCAGTACTTC
>TRBV11-3|TRBJ1-3|TRBD1|many
CASSLPPGQGGTGNTIYF
TGTGCCAGCAGCTTGCCCCCCGGACAGGGAGGAACTGGAAACACCATATATTTT
>TRBV30|TRBJ1-1|-|many
CAISTAGTEAFF
TGTGCCATCAGTACGGCGGGTACTGAAGCTTTCTTT
>TRBV2|TRBJ1-1|-|-
CASCLRGRTEAFF
TGTGCCAGCTGTTTACGAGGGAGGACTGAAGCTTTCTTT